These T cell receptor beta chains were read from a single sample in a study of siplizumab effects on memory and regulatory T cells. Data came from immunoSEQ multiplex PCR; TCRdb stores just in-frame clones and leaves some out. The sample lists some 110,000 clones; approximately 94% were seen once. The sequenced sample consisted of non-Treg CD4+ T cells sorted from blood. The receptors stem from a human donor in good health. Both conserved end residues are part of each CDR3. D genes are given only for firm matches. Clone size, where shown, is once, few, many, or a class for clones that have expanded.

v_gene	d_gene	abundance	j_gene	CDR3nt	CDR3aa
TRBV6-1	TRBD1	NA	TRBJ1-5	TGTGCCAGCAGTGAATTACGGACAGGGAGGGTTATGCAGCCCCAGCATTTT	CASSELRTGRVMQPQHF
TRBV7-9	NA	once	TRBJ2-2	TGTGCCAGTTTAGTAGATCTGTCCAGCCCTTCGAACACCGGGGAGCTGTTTTTT	CASLVDLSSPSNTGELFF
TRBV7-3	NA	NA	TRBJ1-1	TGTGCCAGCTTAGACGAGGGAGGAGGTAGGACTGAAGCTTTCTTT	CASLDEGGGRTEAFF
TRBV18	NA	NA	TRBJ1-1	TGTGCCAGCTCACCGAAGTGGAACACTGAAGCTTTCTTT	CASSPKWNTEAFF
TRBV2	TRBD1	NA	TRBJ1-2	TGTGCCAGTGCGAGGGACAGGGGTAACTATGGCTACACCTTC	CASARDRGNYGYTF
TRBV5-4	NA	once	TRBJ2-7	TGTGCCAGCAGCTTCAAAACAGGGATCCCCCACGAGCAGTACTTC	CASSFKTGIPHEQYF
TRBV18	NA	NA	TRBJ2-5	TGTGCCAGCTCACCGGGACGCCTTCAGACCCAGTACTTC	CASSPGRLQTQYF
TRBV5-1	TRBD1	NA	TRBJ1-2	TGCGCCAGCACCACACAGGGGATCTATGGCTACACCTTC	CASTTQGIYGYTF
TRBV7-2	TRBD1	NA	TRBJ1-2	TGTGCCAGCAGCGAGGACAGGGGGCAAAACTATGGCTACACCTTC	CASSEDRGQNYGYTF
TRBV5-4	NA	NA	TRBJ2-3	TGTGCCAGCAGCCTAACCGGGCGGGATACGCAGTATTTT	CASSLTGRDTQYF
TRBV10-3	NA	NA	TRBJ1-5	TGTGCCATCAGTGAGAGGGGCAAGGGGGAATCGGCTCAGCCCCAGCATTTT	CAISERGKGESAQPQHF
TRBV18	NA	NA	TRBJ1-2	TGTGCCAGCTCCCTCGACAGTAACTATGGCTACACCTTC	CASSLDSNYGYTF
TRBV6-1	NA	NA	TRBJ1-2	TGTGCCAGCAGACCCCGGACGGACTATGGCTACACCTTC	CASRPRTDYGYTF
TRBV7-9	TRBD2	NA	TRBJ2-3	TGTGCCAGCAGCTTATTCGGGGGGGGCACAGATACGCAGTATTTT	CASSLFGGGTDTQYF
TRBV2	TRBD2	NA	TRBJ2-1	TGTGCCAGCAAGGCTCTAGCGGGGGGGCCCGATGAGCAGTTCTTC	CASKALAGGPDEQFF
TRBV6-1	NA	NA	TRBJ1-3	TGTGCCAGCAGTGTACAGATGCGCTCTGGAAACACCATATATTTT	CASSVQMRSGNTIYF
TRBV6-6	TRBD1	NA	TRBJ1-1	TGTGCCGGCTGGGACAGACTCCGATCTGAAGCTTTCTTT	CAGWDRLRSEAFF
TRBV21-1	NA	NA	TRBJ1-6	TGTGCCAGCAGCAAATTGGAAGTGGTTAAAAATAATTCACCCCTCCACTTT	CASSKLEVVKNNSPLHF
TRBV6-1	TRBD1	NA	TRBJ1-5	TGTGCCAGCAGCCACGACAGGGCCGATGGGCCCCAGCATTTT	CASSHDRADGPQHF
TRBV5-5	TRBD1	NA	TRBJ2-7	TGTGCCAGCAGCTATCGGACAGGGTTGTACGAGCAGTACTTC	CASSYRTGLYEQYF
TRBV6-5	NA	NA	TRBJ1-1	TGTGCCAGCAGTTACCAGGCGGGGGGCGTGAACACTGAAGCTTTCTTT	CASSYQAGGVNTEAFF
TRBV27	NA	NA	TRBJ2-3	TGTGCCAGCAGTTTTGGCCTAGCAAGAGATACGCAGTATTTT	CASSFGLARDTQYF
TRBV5-4	NA	once	TRBJ1-2	TGTGCCAGCAGCTTGGTAGGGACAAGAAATGGCTACACCTTC	CASSLVGTRNGYTF
TRBV6-5	TRBD1	NA	TRBJ1-1	TGTGCCAGCAGTTACTGGACAGGGAACACTGAAGCTTTCTTT	CASSYWTGNTEAFF
TRBV5-1	TRBD1	once	TRBJ1-1	TGCGCCAGCAGCCCCTGGACAGGAGGGGACACTGAAGCTTTCTTT	CASSPWTGGDTEAFF
TRBV19	NA	NA	TRBJ1-4	TGTGCCAGTAGTATAACTACAACTAATGAAAAACTGTTTTTT	CASSITTTNEKLFF
TRBV19	NA	once	TRBJ2-7	TGTGCCAGTAGTAACCCTCCTACGAGCGAGCAGTACTTC	CASSNPPTSEQYF
TRBV9	NA	NA	TRBJ2-6	TGTGCCAGCAGCGCTTCATCCTCCCCACCAGGATTTGGGGCCAACGTCCTGACTTTC	CASSASSSPPGFGANVLTF
TRBV19	TRBD2	NA	TRBJ2-3	TGTGCCAGTAGTCCTCTAGCGGGAGCCGCAGATACGCAGTATTTT	CASSPLAGAADTQYF
TRBV5-6	NA	NA	TRBJ2-3	TGTGCCAGCAGCCTAGACAGAGCGTTCACAGATACGCAGTATTTT	CASSLDRAFTDTQYF
TRBV20-1	NA	NA	TRBJ2-1	TGCAGTGCTGACCAAGTCGGTGAGCAGTTCTTC	CSADQVGEQFF
TRBV5-4	TRBD1	NA	TRBJ1-1	TGTGCCAGCAGCTTCCGACAGGGAAACACTGAAGCTTTCTTT	CASSFRQGNTEAFF
TRBV5-1	NA	NA	TRBJ2-5	TGCGCCAGCAGCCTGGGAGAAGAGACCCAGTACTTC	CASSLGEETQYF
TRBV2	NA	few	TRBJ2-2	TGTGCCAGCAGTGAACCCCGGGCCGGGGAGCTGTTTTTT	CASSEPRAGELFF
TRBV5-1	NA	few	TRBJ2-1	TGCGCCAGCAAACAGGGCTACAATGAGCAGTTCTTC	CASKQGYNEQFF
TRBV7-3	TRBD2	NA	TRBJ2-1	TGTGCCAGCAGCACCCCGAGGGCTAGCGGGAGATCAAGTGAGCAGTTCTTC	CASSTPRASGRSSEQFF
TRBV7-2	TRBD1	NA	TRBJ2-7	TGTGCCAGCAGATTCGACAGGGGAGTCTACGAGCAGTACTTC	CASRFDRGVYEQYF
TRBV18	TRBD1	NA	TRBJ2-7	TGTGCCAGCTCACCAGCACAGGGGTACGAGCAGTACTTC	CASSPAQGYEQYF
TRBV5-1	NA	NA	TRBJ1-4	TGCGCCAGCAGAGTGAGCGGAGGCACTAATGAAAAACTGTTTTTT	CASRVSGGTNEKLFF
TRBV14	NA	NA	TRBJ2-1	TGTGCCAGCAGCCAAGAGACTAGTCCGTTCTTC	CASSQETSPFF
TRBV4-2	NA	NA	TRBJ2-3	TGTGCCAGCAGCCAACCCGGGACAGATACGCAGTATTTT	CASSQPGTDTQYF
TRBV11-2	NA	NA	TRBJ1-2	TGTGCCAGCAGCTTAGATGGGTTCTATGTCGTCTTC	CASSLDGFYVVF
TRBV5-1	NA	NA	TRBJ2-1	TGCGCCAGCAGCCCGGACAGAACAAATGAGCAGTTCTTC	CASSPDRTNEQFF
TRBV27	TRBD1	NA	TRBJ2-1	TGTGCCAGCGGAGGCCAGGGGGCCGTAAATGAGCAGTTCTTC	CASGGQGAVNEQFF
TRBV5-1	TRBD1	NA	TRBJ2-7	TGCGCCAGCAGCCCCTCGGGACAGGGCAACGAGCAGTACTTC	CASSPSGQGNEQYF
TRBV18	NA	NA	TRBJ1-1	TGTGCCAGCTCACAACCTCCCCCCGTTGAAGCTTTCTTT	CASSQPPPVEAFF
TRBV6-4	TRBD1	NA	TRBJ1-1	TGTGCCAGCAGTCTAACAGGGGGGAAGACTGAAGCTTTCTTT	CASSLTGGKTEAFF
TRBV7-9	NA	NA	TRBJ1-1	TGTGCCAGCGATGGCAGATTGAACACTGAAGCTTTCTTT	CASDGRLNTEAFF
TRBV5-1	TRBD1	once	TRBJ2-7	TGCGCCAGCGCCGGGACAGGGGGTACCTACGAGCAGTACTTC	CASAGTGGTYEQYF
TRBV6-1	NA	NA	TRBJ1-5	TGTGCCAGCCTTGGGGGAGGGTGGCAGCCCCAGCATTTT	CASLGGGWQPQHF
TRBV7-2	NA	NA	TRBJ2-7	TGTGCCAGCAGCCTCGGACAGAGTCTTAGGAGCTCCTACGAGCAGTACTTC	CASSLGQSLRSSYEQYF
TRBV5-1	NA	NA	TRBJ2-1	TGCGCCAGCAGCTTGTTTGCAGGGGTTAACAATGAGCAGTTCTTC	CASSLFAGVNNEQFF
TRBV7-6	NA	NA	TRBJ2-3	TGTGCCAGCAGCCCCAGCACAGATACGCAGTATTTT	CASSPSTDTQYF
TRBV4-1	NA	once	TRBJ2-1	TGCGCCAGCAGCGCTCACTTCACGGTATCCTACAATGAGCAGTTCTTC	CASSAHFTVSYNEQFF
TRBV18	NA	NA	TRBJ2-1	TGTGCCAGCTCACCACCGGGACCTTACAATGAGCAGTTCTTC	CASSPPGPYNEQFF